Sequencing of this TCR beta chain was carried out in a study of shared clonotypes between healthy human individuals. Study results and caveats: Shared clonotypes across all four donors exceeded non-shared ones in generation probability.

Between the trimmed V and J ends, which lost 5 bases and 2 bases, there was a span of 7 bases. The CDR3 has 12 residues. Germline CDR1 SGHTA, CDR2 FQGNSA. Subsets obtained from CD4+ cells comprised CD45RA+ naive and CD45RA-negative memory cells. Note on this clone: As yet, its antigen is unknown.

The run depth of the assay was deep. Once extracted for a subset, genomic DNA was divided evenly among several immunoSEQ plates. Using immunoSEQ multiplex PCR, the repertoire was profiled, and TCRdb retains in-frame clones only, with some absent. The sample lists about 2.4 million clones, around 90% occurring once. The rearrangement links TRBV7-2 to TRBJ2-7; D is perhaps TRBD1 (6 bases). The sample was naive CD4+ T cells sorted from blood. Subset here: CD45RA+ positively selected. This sequence originates from a man aged 18 to 30 in good health. Here the CDR3 DNA reads TGTGCCAGCAGCAACAGGGCCTACGAGCAGTACTTC. This codes for CASSNRAYEQYF.